This is a list of T cell receptor beta chains from one sample in a study of shared clonotypes between healthy human individuals. Only in-frame clones appear in the TCRdb table, and some are missing; sequencing was by immunoSEQ multiplex PCR. The sample gives about 640,000 clones, 55% to 75% of which show up once; about 1.7% is in the top ten. Sample: memory CD4+ T cells sorted from blood. These receptors all stem from a woman aged 30 to 39 in good health. CDR3s include the opening cysteine and the closing phenylalanine or tryptophan. D genes are given only for firm matches. For some rows the clone size is stated as once, few or many, or as a class when expanded; others skip it.

TRBV7-8	TRBD2	NA	TRBJ2-3	CASSSYSGKADTQYF	TGTGCCAGCAGCTCCTATAGCGGGAAGGCAGATACGCAGTATTTT
TRBV2	NA	NA	TRBJ2-5	CASNQRGGQETQYF	TGTGCCAGCAACCAAAGGGGGGGCCAAGAGACCCAGTACTTC
TRBV7-9	NA	NA	TRBJ2-1	CASSLGDEQFF	TGTGCCAGCAGCTTAGGGGATGAGCAGTTCTTC
TRBV11-3	NA	NA	TRBJ2-2	CASRESEGSAGELFF	TGTGCCAGCAGGGAGTCGGAGGGTTCGGCCGGGGAGCTGTTTTTT
TRBV11-3	TRBD2	NA	TRBJ2-1	CASSLRAGGYNEQFF	TGTGCCAGCAGCCTTCGAGCGGGAGGCTACAATGAGCAGTTCTTC
TRBV25-1	NA	NA	TRBJ1-1	CASRGYGDEAFF	TGTGCCAGCAGGGGTTATGGGGATGAAGCTTTCTTT
TRBV19	NA	NA	TRBJ2-4	CAIPRDVKNIQYF	TGTGCCATCCCAAGGGACGTCAAAAACATTCAGTACTTC
TRBV5-1	TRBD1	NA	TRBJ2-1	CASSLVQGVNEQFF	TGCGCCAGCAGCTTGGTACAGGGGGTGAATGAGCAGTTCTTC
TRBV5-6	NA	NA	TRBJ2-7	CASSLGQVTGEQYF	TGTGCCAGCAGCTTGGGACAGGTCACGGGCGAGCAGTACTTC
TRBV5-1	NA	few	TRBJ1-1	CASSLNLLMNTEAFF	TGCGCCAGCAGCTTGAACCTTCTCATGAACACTGAAGCTTTCTTT
TRBV5-1	NA	NA	TRBJ2-3	CASSLEREGAQYF	TGCGCCAGCAGCTTGGAGCGAGAGGGAGCGCAGTATTTT
TRBV18	TRBD2	NA	TRBJ2-7	CASSPGTSGPYEQYF	TGTGCCAGCTCACCGGGGACTAGCGGTCCCTACGAGCAGTACTTC
TRBV7-2	TRBD2	many	TRBJ2-1	CASSQGLANEQFF	TGTGCCAGCAGCCAGGGACTAGCAAATGAGCAGTTCTTC
TRBV18	TRBD2	NA	TRBJ2-5	CASSPLGTSGGETQYF	TGTGCCAGCTCACCCCTCGGAACCTCGGGAGGAGAGACCCAGTACTTC
TRBV27	TRBD2	NA	TRBJ2-1	CASSSWTSGLGGEQFF	TGTGCCAGCAGTTCCTGGACTAGCGGACTCGGTGGTGAGCAGTTCTTC
TRBV11-3	TRBD2	NA	TRBJ2-1	CASSFGTSGVNEQFF	TGTGCCAGCAGCTTTGGGACTAGCGGGGTCAATGAGCAGTTCTTC
TRBV6-6	TRBD2	NA	TRBJ2-7	CASSPGTSGTYEQYF	TGTGCCAGCAGTCCGGGGACTAGCGGCACCTACGAGCAGTACTTC
TRBV20-1	NA	NA	TRBJ2-1	CSASPNNEQFF	TGCAGTGCTAGTCCCAATAATGAGCAGTTCTTC
TRBV11-2	TRBD2	NA	TRBJ2-4	CASSKMTSGSPKNIQYF	TGTGCCAGCAGCAAAATGACTAGCGGGAGTCCCAAAAACATTCAGTACTTC
TRBV19	NA	NA	TRBJ1-3	CASSSGQTYSGNTIYF	TGTGCCAGTAGTTCGGGGCAGACCTACTCTGGAAACACCATATATTTT
TRBV19	NA	NA	TRBJ1-4	CASQLSGRNEKLFF	TGTGCCAGCCAACTGTCGGGGAGGAATGAAAAACTGTTTTTT
TRBV5-6	NA	few	TRBJ2-7	CASSWAYRESDEQYF	TGTGCCAGCAGCTGGGCCTACAGGGAATCAGACGAGCAGTACTTC
TRBV6-4	TRBD1	once	TRBJ1-1	CASSWTGQAFF	TGTGCCAGCAGCTGGACAGGACAAGCTTTCTTT
TRBV11-1	NA	NA	TRBJ2-7	CASSLAGNEQYF	TGTGCCAGCAGCTTAGCGGGCAACGAGCAGTACTTC
TRBV7-8	NA	NA	TRBJ2-2	CASSREGVRLRPGELFF	TGTGCCAGCAGCAGAGAAGGGGTCAGGCTGAGACCCGGGGAGCTGTTTTTT
TRBV6-5	TRBD1	NA	TRBJ1-1	CASSYYGTGNTEAFF	TGTGCCAGCAGTTACTATGGGACAGGGAACACTGAAGCTTTCTTT
TRBV28	NA	NA	TRBJ1-2	CASSLPQPGHDGYTF	TGTGCCAGCAGTTTACCTCAGCCGGGACACGATGGCTACACCTTC
TRBV18	NA	NA	TRBJ2-6	CASSESFAPSGANVLTF	TGTGCCAGCTCAGAGTCGTTCGCTCCCTCTGGGGCCAACGTCCTGACTTTC
TRBV28	NA	NA	TRBJ2-2	CASSLPAAPLNTGELFF	TGTGCCAGCAGTTTACCCGCGGCCCCTCTGAACACCGGGGAGCTGTTTTTT
TRBV6-6	TRBD2	NA	TRBJ2-7	CASSYRNSGRDYEQYF	TGTGCCAGCAGTTACCGAAATAGCGGGAGGGACTACGAGCAGTACTTC
TRBV11-2	NA	NA	TRBJ2-2	CASSLVQAGELFF	TGTGCCAGCAGCTTAGTACAGGCCGGGGAGCTGTTTTTT
TRBV13	NA	NA	TRBJ1-1	CASSRNRATEAFF	TGTGCCAGCAGCCGTAATAGGGCGACTGAAGCTTTCTTT
TRBV30	NA	many	TRBJ1-2	CASLLQPGQSYTF	TGTGCCTCCCTCCTCCAACCGGGACAAAGCTACACCTTC
TRBV29-1	TRBD1	NA	TRBJ2-1	CSVATGGYNEQFF	TGCAGCGTTGCCACAGGGGGCTACAATGAGCAGTTCTTC
TRBV4-2	NA	few	TRBJ1-5	CASSQGVRGHQPQHF	TGTGCCAGCAGCCAAGGGGTTAGAGGGCATCAGCCCCAGCATTTT
TRBV28	NA	NA	TRBJ2-5	CASTPGGAGVRETQYF	TGTGCCAGCACCCCAGGGGGGGCGGGTGTGAGAGAGACCCAGTACTTC